The next 21 T cell receptor beta chains were all read from a single sample in a study of response to subunit inactivated influenza vaccine. MiXCR was run by TCRdb on the RT-PCR reads, yielding one entry per CDR3 protein. The table records more than 550,000 distinct CDR3 sequences, roughly 12% of them present only once. In addition, the sample was reused for a study of T cells expressing NK-cell markers. That work contributes: The authors generated TCR beta cDNA through 5'RACE template switching with UMIs.

Sequenced material: PBMCs from blood, taken on the day of vaccination. Source of these receptors: a man in his forties or fifties who received an inactivated influenza vaccine.

The rearrangement uses TRBV7-2 and TRBJ1-2, with D unresolved. The CDR3 is 15 residues long. The V gene's germline CDR1 is SGHTA and CDR2 FQGNSA. Trimming stripped 3 bases from V and 0 bases from J, with 11 bases between. CDR3 in amino acids: CASSFSPAANYGYTF. DNA for the CDR3: TGTGCCAGCAGCTTCTCCCCCGCGGCTAACTATGGCTACACCTTC.

Only a few counts were recorded for this clonotype. V gene TRBV4-3 combines with J gene TRBJ2-3; D is perhaps TRBD2 (5 bases). Trimming removed 1 base from V and 4 bases from J, with 9 bases in between. This CDR3 is built from 14 residues. From germline, CDR1 is LGHNA and CDR2 YSLEER. The CDR3 sequence is CASSQANGADTQYF. In DNA form, the CDR3 reads TGCGCCAGCAGCCAAGCCAACGGGGCAGATACGCAGTATTTT.

The chain employs TRBV20-1 and TRBJ2-1; D gene unclear. The V end was cut by 0 bases, the J end by 7 bases, with 4 bases between. Germline CDR1 DFQATT, CDR2 SNEGSKA (reference sequence). CDR3 size: 11 residues. The CDR3 region is CSARDRNEQFF. For the CDR3, the DNA is TGCAGTGCTAGAGATAGGAATGAGCAGTTCTTC.

This clonotype has at least ten counts. The chain uses TRBV3-1 and TRBJ2-1, with TRBD1 identical over 7 bases. The V and J ends lost 4 bases and 1 base, in that order; junction bases with no gene match: 4. Per germline, CDR1 LGHDT and CDR2 YNNKEL (reference sequence). The CDR3 contains 15 residues. The CDR3 region has the DNA TGTGCCAGCAGCCTGAACAGGGGATCCTACAATGAGCAGTTCTTC. This translates into CASSLNRGSYNEQFF.

This clonotype was seen only a few times. The chain links TRBV5-1 to TRBJ1-1; no clear D. The CDR3 runs 14 residues. V lost 0 bases and J 5 bases, leaving 11 bases between the germline ends. In germline, CDR1 is SGHRS, CDR2 YFSETQ. The CDR3: CASSLEVSGTEAFF. The CDR3, as DNA: TGCGCCAGCAGCTTGGAAGTATCGGGGACTGAAGCTTTCTTT.

The rearrangement joins TRBV4-3 to TRBJ2-3; 9 bases fit TRBD2. From germline, CDR1 is LGHNA and CDR2 YSLEER. V was clipped by 1 base and J by 1 base; unmatched bases: 9. This CDR3 contains 18 residues. The CDR3 nucleotides are TGCGCCAGCAGCCAAGCCCTAGCGGGAACCCCTGGCACAGATACGCAGTATTTT. Translated: CASSQALAGTPGTDTQYF.

This chain joins TRBV20-1 and TRBJ2-1, with 9 bases identical to TRBD2. The germline V gene encodes CDR1 DFQATT and CDR2 SNEGSKA (reference sequence). This CDR3 is built from 12 residues. The CDR3, as DNA: TGCAGCGGCGGGAGGGCACCCCATGAGCAGTTCTTC. Amino acids: CSGGRAPHEQFF.

This clonotype was detected ten times or more. This rearrangement joins TRBV12-3 or TRBV12-4 to TRBJ1-4; no firm D call. The CDR3 is 12 residues long. V dropped 3 bases and J dropped 8 bases, with 7 bases sitting between them. The CDR3 bases are TGTGCCAGCAGTTTCCAGCACGAAAAACTGTTTTTT. Protein: CASSFQHEKLFF.

Many counts were recorded for this clonotype. This sequence joins TRBV29-1 and TRBJ2-5; 8 nucleotides match TRBD1. CDR1 is SQVTM and CDR2 is ANQGSEA in the germline V gene. This CDR3 has 12 amino acids. With V trimmed by 7 bases and J by 3 bases, 4 bases remained unmatched. The DNA for the CDR3 is TGCAGCGCTAAGACAGGGGAAGAGACCCAGTACTTC. Residues: CSAKTGEETQYF.

This clonotype was seen more than once but under ten times. This chain uses TRBV18 with TRBJ2-3; 10 nucleotides line up with TRBD1. The CDR3 is made up of 17 amino acids. Germline V lookup: CDR1 KGHSH, CDR2 LQKENI. The ends lost 0 bases at V and 0 bases at J; junction bases unmatched: 3. The CDR3 DNA follows: TGTGCCAGCTCACCACCGGCGGGACAGGGGAGCACAGATACGCAGTATTTT. The encoded protein is CASSPPAGQGSTDTQYF.

The chain carries TRBV20-1 and TRBJ2-7, with a possible D match to TRBD2 (5 bases). Trimming took off 6 bases at V and 1 base at J, with 10 bases between the two ends. This CDR3 comprises 12 residues. Germline loops: CDR1 DFQATT, CDR2 SNEGSKA (reference sequence). The CDR3: CSARTRSYEQYF. The CDR3 bases are TGCAGTGCCCGAACTAGATCCTACGAGCAGTACTTC.

This clonotype was found many times. The rearrangement uses TRBV5-6 and TRBJ2-3, with D unclear. V was cut by 2 bases and J by 2 bases, with 12 bases left in between. The CDR3 consists of 15 residues. Looked up from germline, CDR1 is SGHDT and CDR2 is YYEEEE. The CDR3, as DNA: TGTGCCAGCAGCTTTCAACGGACCTACACAGATACGCAGTATTTT. This encodes CASSFQRTYTDTQYF.

This rearrangement joins TRBV27 to TRBJ2-7, with 9 bases that match TRBD2. The CDR3 extends over 15 amino acids. Trimming cost V 0 bases and J 3 bases; bases outside gene matches: 3. Looked up from germline, CDR1 is MNHEY and CDR2 is SMNVEV (reference sequence). CDR3 sequence reads: CASSLSRAGGYEQYF. CDR3 in DNA: TGTGCCAGCAGTTTATCGAGAGCGGGGGGCTACGAGCAGTACTTC.

The chain employs TRBV30 and TRBJ2-1; TRBD1 matches 7 bases. The trim removed 0 bases at V and 9 bases at J, leaving 11 bases unmatched. The CDR3 consists of 15 residues. Germline V gene sequence: CDR1 GTSNPN, CDR2 SVGIG (reference sequence). CDR3 coding DNA: TGTGCCTGGAGTGTAGGGACAGTGACCTGGGGTGAGCAGTTCTTC. Translation: CAWSVGTVTWGEQFF.

This clonotype was found a few times. The genes are TRBV20-1 and TRBJ2-3; D possibly corresponds to TRBD1 (6 bases). Trimming removed 1 base from V and 4 bases from J, with 18 bases in between. This CDR3 comprises 16 residues. Germline V lookup: CDR1 DFQATT, CDR2 SNEGSKA (reference sequence). CDR3 region: CSARGVDSAMADTQYF. CDR3 sequence (DNA): TGCAGTGCTAGAGGGGTGGACAGCGCAATGGCAGATACGCAGTATTTT.

This chain links TRBV5-1 with TRBJ2-1; 10 nucleotides line up with TRBD1. The CDR3 is 17 residues long. Germline trimming cut 4 bases from V and 5 bases from J; bases unmatched to any gene: 12. The germline V gene has CDR1 SGHRS and CDR2 YFSETQ. The CDR3 here is CASSMGTGTGDHNEQFF. CDR3 bases: TGCGCCAGCAGCATGGGGACCGGGACAGGGGACCACAATGAGCAGTTCTTC.

This clonotype appeared a few times. V gene TRBV12-3 or TRBV12-4 combines with J gene TRBJ2-7; D ambiguous. CDR3 size: 13 residues. Trimming cost V 3 bases and J 2 bases, with 8 bases left between them. The CDR3: CASSFKGTYEQYF. As DNA, the CDR3 is TGTGCCAGCAGTTTTAAGGGAACCTACGAGCAGTACTTC.

The chain joins TRBV5-5 to TRBJ1-1, with a possible D match to TRBD1 (6 bases). The germline CDR1 and CDR2 sequences are SGHKS and YYEKEE (reference sequence). The CDR3 spans 14 residues. The germline V and J ends were trimmed by 0 bases and 6 bases, with 12 bases remaining between them. CDR3: CASSLDTGRAEAFF. As DNA, the CDR3 is TGTGCCAGCAGCTTGGACACAGGGAGGGCTGAAGCTTTCTTT.

CDR3 DNA: TGTGCCACTAAAGGACAGGGTGATAATTCACCCCTCCACTTT. Amino acid sequence: CATKGQGDNSPLHF. The chain couples TRBV19 to TRBJ1-6; TRBD1 matches 8 bases. Germline trimming cut 10 bases from V and 5 bases from J; bases unmatched to any gene: 7. Germline-derived CDR1 and CDR2 are LNHDA and SQIVND (reference sequence). The CDR3 is 14 residues long.

The rearrangement uses TRBV4-3 and TRBJ2-2; D possibly uses TRBD1 or TRBD2 (5 bases each). The germline V gene has CDR1 LGHNA and CDR2 YSLEER. This CDR3 is built from 16 residues. V was clipped by 0 bases and J by 4 bases, with 12 bases between them. CDR3 nucleotide sequence: TGCGCCAGCAGCCAAGATCAATGGGGGAGCACCGGGGAGCTGTTTTTT. It codes for CASSQDQWGSTGELFF.

This clonotype has a handful of counts. This chain uses TRBV9 with TRBJ2-2; the D is unclear. Trimming took 4 bases from V and 5 from J, leaving 6 bases between them. The V gene's germline CDR1 is SGDLS and CDR2 YYNGEE. This CDR3 is 12 amino acids long. The CDR3 DNA follows: TGTGCCAGCAGCCGGCGAACCGGGGAGCTGTTTTTT. Its protein product is CASSRRTGELFF.